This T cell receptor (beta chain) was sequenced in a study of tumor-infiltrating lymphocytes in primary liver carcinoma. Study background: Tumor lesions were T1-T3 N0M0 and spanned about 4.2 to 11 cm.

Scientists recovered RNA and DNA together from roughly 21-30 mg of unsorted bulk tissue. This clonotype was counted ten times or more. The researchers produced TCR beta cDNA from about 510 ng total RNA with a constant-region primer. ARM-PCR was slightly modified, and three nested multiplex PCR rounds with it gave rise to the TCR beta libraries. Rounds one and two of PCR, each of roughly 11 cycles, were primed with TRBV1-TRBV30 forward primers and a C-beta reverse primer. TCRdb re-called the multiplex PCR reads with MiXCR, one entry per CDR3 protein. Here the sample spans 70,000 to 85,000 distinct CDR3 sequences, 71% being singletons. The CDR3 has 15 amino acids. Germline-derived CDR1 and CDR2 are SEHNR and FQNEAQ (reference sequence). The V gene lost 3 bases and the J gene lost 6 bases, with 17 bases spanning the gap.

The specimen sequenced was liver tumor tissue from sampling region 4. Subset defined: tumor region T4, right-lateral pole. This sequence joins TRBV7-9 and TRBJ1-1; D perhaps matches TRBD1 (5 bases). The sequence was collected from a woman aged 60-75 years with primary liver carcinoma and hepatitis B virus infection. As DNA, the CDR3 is TGTGCCAGCAGCTTGTCCGGGGCTGGTCTATCTGAAGCTTTCTTT. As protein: CASSLSGAGLSEAFF.